Shown below are 21 T cell receptor beta chains from a single sample sequenced in a study of OX40 agonist ivuxolimab in advanced cancers. Generated by immunoSEQ multiplex PCR, the TCRdb table keeps only in-frame clones and is missing some. The sample yields about 10,000 clones, approximately 79% seen once. Source: CD4+ or CD8+ T cells sorted from blood, taken in a trial of the OX40 agonist ivuxolimab. The receptor set was obtained from an adult with an advanced solid tumor such as melanoma, head and neck, liver or kidney cancer.

This rearrangement joins TRBV5-1 to TRBJ1-2; D remains ambiguous. With 2 bases removed from V and 4 bases from J, the gap between germline ends came to 3 bases. The CDR3 runs to 11 residues. Germline CDR1 reads SGHRS; CDR2 reads YFSETQ. DNA of the CDR3: TGCGCCAGCAGCTTAGGCTATGGCTACACCTTC. Protein product: CASSLGYGYTF.

The rearrangement joins TRBV7-2 to TRBJ1-4; possible D gene TRBD1, 5 bases. The germline V gene encodes CDR1 SGHTA and CDR2 FQGNSA. There are 12 residues in the CDR3. The V gene lost 4 bases and the J gene lost 12 bases, with 12 bases spanning the gap. In DNA form, the CDR3 reads TGTGCCAGCAGCTCATGGGGCTACGAACTGTTTTTT. Translation: CASSSWGYELFF.

This sequence joins TRBV28 and TRBJ1-2; tentatively, D is TRBD1 (6 bases). CDR3 length: 14 amino acids. CDR1 is MDHEN and CDR2 is SYDVKM in the germline V gene. The V end was cut by 6 bases, the J end by 4 bases, with 15 bases between. In DNA, the CDR3 is TGTGCCAGCAGATCGTCAGGGGCGAGCTATGGCTACACCTTC. It translates to CASRSSGASYGYTF.

The chain is built from TRBV28 and TRBJ2-1; TRBD1 or TRBD2 may be the D gene (5 bases each). The CDR3 spans 22 residues. Trimming took off 2 bases at V and 4 bases at J, with 33 bases between the two ends. CDR1 is MDHEN and CDR2 is SYDVKM in the germline V gene. The CDR3 sequence is CASSLGGPPSITENSIYNEQFF. DNA for the CDR3: TGTGCCAGCAGTTTAGGGGGTCCGCCCAGCATTACCGAAAACTCCATTTACAATGAGCAGTTCTTC. The variable domain in full, completed from reference TRBV28 and TRBJ2-1, reads DVKVTQSSRYLVKRTGEKVFLECVQDMDHENMFWYRQDPGLGLRLIYFSYDVKMKEKGDIPEGYSVSREKKERFSLILESASTNQTSMYLCASSLGGPPSITENSIYNEQFFGPGTRLTVL.

The chain recombines TRBV11-2 with TRBJ2-3; D not certain. The CDR3 covers 14 residues. V gave up 0 bases and J gave up 3 bases, with 7 bases separating them. CDR1 is SGHAT, CDR2 FQNNGV, per germline. The chain's CDR3 is CASSLDTITDTQYF. CDR3 DNA: TGTGCCAGCAGCTTAGATACAATTACAGATACGCAGTATTTT.

This clone was seen more than once but under ten times. V usage is TRBV27 and J usage is TRBJ2-1; D is possibly TRBD1 (5 bases). CDR3 size: 17 residues. With 1 base removed from V and 0 bases from J, the gap between germline ends came to 13 bases. Looked up from germline, CDR1 is MNHEY and CDR2 is SMNVEV (reference sequence). As DNA, the CDR3 is TGTGCCAGCAGTTTATTGACAGCCCTAAGCTCCTACAATGAGCAGTTCTTC. Protein product: CASSLLTALSSYNEQFF.

The V and J genes are TRBV4-1 and TRBJ2-7; D perhaps matches TRBD1 (5 bases). V was cut by 0 bases and J by 1 base, with 13 bases left in between. The CDR3 extends over 16 amino acids. The germline CDR1 and CDR2 sequences are MGHRA and YSYEKL. CDR3 protein: CASSQDWTLISYEQYF. For the CDR3, the DNA is TGCGCCAGCAGCCAAGATTGGACACTGATATCCTACGAGCAGTACTTC.

The V and J genes are TRBV28 and TRBJ1-2; no definite D call. Germline lookup yields CDR1 MDHEN and CDR2 SYDVKM. The germline V and J ends were trimmed by 5 bases and 5 bases, with 9 bases remaining between them. The CDR3 is 12 amino acids. The CDR3 loop reads CASSQPGYGYTF. CDR3 bases: TGTGCCAGCAGTCAACCGGGATATGGCTACACCTTC.

This chain uses TRBV6-1 with TRBJ1-2, with D possibly TRBD1 on 5 matching bases. CDR3 length: 14 residues. The V gene's germline CDR1 is MNHNS and CDR2 SASEGT. Deletions cut 3 bases from V and 4 bases from J, with 12 bases between. This CDR3 reads CASSEVVGTYGYTF. For the CDR3, the DNA is TGTGCCAGCAGTGAGGTAGTCGGGACCTATGGCTACACCTTC.

This clone has just a few counts. The chain combines TRBV9 with TRBJ2-3; no firm D call. The V and J ends lost 0 bases and 6 bases respectively, with 11 bases between them. CDR1 and CDR2 (germline): SGDLS, YYNGEE. The CDR3 is made up of 14 amino acids. The DNA for the CDR3 is TGTGCCAGCAGCGTAGATGACCTGGGGGATACGCAGTATTTT. Residues: CASSVDDLGDTQYF.

This chain uses TRBV28 with TRBJ1-3; tentative D call: TRBD1 (5 bases). Trimming took 5 bases from V and 5 from J, leaving 16 bases between them. Germline lookup yields CDR1 MDHEN and CDR2 SYDVKM. This CDR3 comprises 15 residues. CDR3: CASSPLGEERNTIYF. The CDR3 nucleotides are TGTGCCAGCAGTCCACTGGGGGAGGAACGAAACACCATATATTTT.

About this clone itself: One end of the junction does not line up with germline, which may come from a read error. The chain recombines TRBV5-4 with TRBJ1-1, with D hard to call. This CDR3 comprises 14 residues. CDR1 and CDR2 from the germline V gene are SGHNT and YYREEE (reference sequence). This chain's CDR3 is CASSQDSVMSGAFF. In DNA, the CDR3 is TGCGCCAGCAGCCAAGATTCAGTTATGAGTGGAGCTTTCTTT.

The chain has TRBV27 and TRBJ2-7; 10 positions agree with TRBD2. The trim removed 2 bases at V and 4 bases at J, leaving 2 bases unmatched. This CDR3 has 14 amino acids. The germline V gene has CDR1 MNHEY and CDR2 SMNVEV (reference sequence). The DNA of the CDR3 is TGTGCCAGCAGTTTAAGAGCGGGAGGGTACGAGCAGTACTTC. Protein product: CASSLRAGGYEQYF.

The rearrangement joins TRBV9 to TRBJ2-5, with TRBD2 matching 9 bases. V shed 6 bases and J 5 bases; nucleotides not matched to a gene: 8. CDR1 and CDR2 (germline): SGDLS, YYNGEE. This CDR3 contains 14 residues. The CDR3 here is CASTAGLAMETQYF. The DNA of the CDR3 is TGTGCCAGCACAGCCGGACTAGCGATGGAGACCCAGTACTTC.

The chain joins TRBV7-9 to TRBJ1-2; tentatively, D is TRBD1 (5 bases). The CDR3 consists of 16 residues. The germline CDR1 and CDR2 sequences are SEHNR and FQNEAQ (reference sequence). V was pared by 6 bases and J by 6 bases, with 23 bases between. The DNA of the CDR3 is TGTGCCAGCAGTGGGACGGAGATCGGAGCCGAGGATGGCTACACCTTC. It codes for CASSGTEIGAEDGYTF.

The chain links TRBV5-8 to TRBJ2-5; the match to TRBD2 covers 14 bases. Germline CDR1 SGHTS, CDR2 YDEGEE. CDR3 size: 15 residues. Unmatched junction bases numbered 6, after V lost 6 bases and J lost 5 bases. The CDR3 DNA reads as TGTGCCAGCAACTTTGGACTAGCGGGGGGTGAGACCCAGTACTTC. The encoded protein is CASNFGLAGGETQYF.

V usage is TRBV5-8 and J usage is TRBJ2-3; 10 bases agree with TRBD1. CDR3 length: 15 residues. The germline V gene encodes CDR1 SGHTS and CDR2 YDEGEE. J was trimmed by 4 bases and V by 4 bases; bases with no gene match: 6. For the CDR3, the DNA is TGTGCCAGCAGCAGATACGGACAGGGGGCAGATACGCAGTATTTT. Translating gives CASSRYGQGADTQYF.

The chain is built from TRBV7-3 and TRBJ2-7; TRBD2 agrees at 9 bases. The CDR3 spans 14 residues. Trimming removed 4 bases from V and 2 bases from J; junction bases left unmatched: 3. Per germline, CDR1 SGHTA and CDR2 FQGTGA. The CDR3 DNA is TGTGCCAGCAGCTGGGTAGCGGGAGCCTACGAGCAGTACTTC. Residues: CASSWVAGAYEQYF.

The CDR3 DNA is TGCGCCAGCAGCTTGGAGCGGGGAGGCGAGCAGTACTTC. It translates to CASSLERGGEQYF. The rearrangement links TRBV5-1 to TRBJ2-5; 7 bases agree with TRBD2. The J call may be faulty, since TRBJ2-7 better matches the DNA end. The CDR3 has 13 amino acids. The germline V gene encodes CDR1 SGHRS and CDR2 YFSETQ.

This clone was recorded only once. The CDR3 spells CASSLLARLYNEQFF. CDR3 coding DNA: TGTGCCAGCAGCTTACTAGCGAGACTCTACAATGAGCAGTTCTTC. The rearrangement links TRBV5-5 to TRBJ2-1; 7 positions agree with TRBD2. CDR1 and CDR2 (germline): SGHKS, YYEKEE (reference sequence). This CDR3 comprises 15 residues. Trimming cost V 2 bases and J 3 bases; bases outside gene matches: 5.

The rearrangement links TRBV6-5 to TRBJ2-7; D unclear. CDR1 and CDR2 (germline): MNHEY, SVGAGI. The CDR3 sequence is 13 residues long. Trimming left V 2 bases short and J 2 bases short, with 7 bases between. CDR3 sequence: CASSYKGTYEQYF. CDR3 DNA: TGTGCCAGCAGTTACAAAGGGACCTACGAGCAGTACTTC.